This T cell receptor (beta chain) was identified during a study of lymphopenia after photon versus proton radiotherapy. Overall study results and limits: Relative stability marked proton patients; photon patients lost diversity and naive cells. Survival link was tested only in deceased patients; proton benefit remains a possibility.

The assay was immunoSEQ multiplex PCR, and TCRdb's table has in-frame clones only and misses some. This table has some 44,000 clones, approximately 80% appearing once. A word on this clone: Its antigen is undetermined.

This sequence originates from a woman aged 70-85 years with pancreatic cancer. The specimen comprised peripheral blood, sampled from a patient treated with proton-based radiotherapy.

CDR3 sequence reads: CASSPDSIGTYGYTF. The CDR3 nucleotides are TGTGCCAGCTCACCCGACTCGATCGGGACATATGGCTACACCTTC. The genes are TRBV18 and TRBJ1-2; D might be TRBD1 (6 bases). Looked up from germline, CDR1 is KGHSH and CDR2 is LQKENI. Trimming took 3 bases from V and 5 from J, leaving 16 bases between them. The CDR3 has 15 residues.